The 26 T cell receptor beta chains below all came from one sample that was sequenced in a study of Ad26.COV2.S vaccination and SARS-CoV-2 variants (dated by TCRdb to 2020 to 2023). Library creation used the immunoSEQ multiplex PCR assay. Held by TCRdb, this immuneACCESS table contains in-frame sequences only and omits some clones. Under half of the omission traces to an unresolved V gene where checked; the cause of the rest is unknown. The sample table lists over 350,000 clones, roughly nine tenths of them with a count of one. Under 4% of the sample lies in the top ten. Per the publication, the treatment or condition label means: some 19 received Ad26.COV2.S at low or high dose, single or two shots; a few received placebo; per-sample allocation not given. For vaccine and placebo recipients, the sequenced repertoires came from samples collected on day 63 after the first injection. This specimen was peripheral blood, taken in a trial of Ad26.COV2.S vaccine versus placebo. The receptors stem from a person between 18 and 65 years old who received the Ad26.COV2.S COVID-19 vaccine or a placebo.

V and J are TRBV4-3 and TRBJ2-2; 8 nucleotides line up with TRBD1. Germline-derived CDR1 and CDR2 are LGHNA and YSLEER. The CDR3 is 16 residues long. The trim removed 0 bases at V and 5 bases at J, leaving 5 bases unmatched. CDR3 nucleotides: TGCGCCAGCAGCCAAGATGGAGGACAGGGTACCGGGGAGCTGTTTTTT. This codes for CASSQDGGQGTGELFF.

The genes are TRBV7-8 and TRBJ1-5; a weak D match, TRBD1 (5 bases). Germline V lookup: CDR1 SGHVS, CDR2 FQNEAQ. V lost 1 base and J 3 bases, leaving 10 bases between the germline ends. The CDR3 is made up of 15 amino acids. This CDR3 is CASSLVRDPNQPQHF. The CDR3 DNA sequence: TGTGCCAGCAGCTTAGTTCGGGACCCCAATCAGCCCCAGCATTTT.

The CDR3 reads CASSIGERQPQHF. The CDR3 bases are TGTGCCAGTAGTATAGGGGAGAGGCAGCCCCAGCATTTT. The J gene is TRBJ1-5, the V gene TRBV19; the D is unclear. Germline V lookup: CDR1 LNHDA, CDR2 SQIVND (reference sequence). The CDR3 runs to 13 residues. Trimming stripped 1 base from V and 7 bases from J, with 8 bases between. Looking up the rest from reference TRBV19 and TRBJ1-5 gives the full variable domain: DGGITQSPKYLFRKEGQNVTLSCEQNLNHDAMYWYRQDPGQGLRLIYYSQIVNDFQKGDIAEGYSVSREKKESFPLTVTSAQKNPTAFYLCASSIGERQPQHFGDGTRLSIL.

This chain connects TRBV18 to TRBJ2-2; D not certain. The germline CDR1 and CDR2 sequences are KGHSH and LQKENI. CDR3 size: 14 residues. V lost 1 base and J lost 0, with 3 bases in between. The CDR3: CASSPLSNTGELFF. CDR3 bases: TGTGCCAGCTCACCACTTTCGAACACCGGGGAGCTGTTTTTT. Combining the CDR3 with reference TRBV18 and TRBJ2-2 gives the whole variable domain NAGVMQNPRHLVRRRGQEARLRCSPMKGHSHVYWYRQLPEEGLKFMVYLQKENIIDESGMPKERFSAEFPKEGPSILRIQQVVRGDSAAYFCASSPLSNTGELFFGEGSRLTVL.

This clone appeared a few times. The V gene is TRBV19, the J gene TRBJ1-6, with D hard to call. The germline V gene has CDR1 LNHDA and CDR2 SQIVND (reference sequence). The CDR3 spans 15 residues. Deletions cut 6 bases from V and 6 bases from J, with 15 bases between. The CDR3 DNA is TGTGCCAGTAGACCGGACCGGAGGCCTAATTCACCCCTCCACTTT. This gives the protein CASRPDRRPNSPLHF.

The rearrangement links TRBV6-1 to TRBJ2-7; D perhaps matches TRBD1 (6 bases). Germline V CDR1 and CDR2: MNHNS, SASEGT. This CDR3 comprises 12 residues. Trimming stripped 2 bases from V and 9 bases from J, with 11 bases between. CDR3 sequence: CASSETGIGQYF. The CDR3 DNA sequence: TGTGCCAGCAGTGAAACAGGGATCGGGCAGTACTTC.

V gene TRBV6-5 combines with J gene TRBJ1-4; D unresolved. Germline V gives CDR1 MNHEY, CDR2 SVGAGI. V gave up 6 bases and J gave up 4 bases, with 15 bases separating them. This CDR3 comprises 15 residues. This CDR3 reads CASRAEIGFNEKLFF. The CDR3 region has the DNA TGTGCCAGCAGAGCAGAAATTGGGTTTAATGAAAAACTGTTTTTT.

Details on this clone: Other DNA variants within this sample encode the same CDR3. The V gene is TRBV3-1 (or the pseudogene TRBV3-2), the J gene TRBJ1-1, with TRBD1 as a possible D gene (5 bases). V lost 1 base and J 4 bases, leaving 7 bases between the germline ends. The CDR3 contains 13 residues. From germline, CDR1 is LGHDT and CDR2 YNNKEL (reference sequence). The CDR3 reads CASSQGGVTEAFF. The DNA of the CDR3 is TGTGCCAGCAGCCAAGGGGGGGTCACTGAAGCTTTCTTT.

This clone was detected once. V gene TRBV9 combines with J gene TRBJ1-2, with D hard to call. The V end lost 0 bases, the J end lost 4 bases, and 7 bases lay between the germline ends. The V gene's germline CDR1 is SGDLS and CDR2 YYNGEE. The length of the CDR3 is 13 residues. CDR3 region: CASSVGTVYGYTF. CDR3 in DNA: TGTGCCAGCAGCGTAGGAACTGTCTATGGCTACACCTTC.

The rearrangement uses TRBV6-2 or TRBV6-3 and TRBJ1-5; D possibly corresponds to TRBD1 (6 bases). Germline V lookup: CDR1 MNHEY, CDR2 SVGEGT. V was cut by 4 bases and J by 4 bases, with 11 bases left in between. The CDR3 is 14 amino acids. CDR3 DNA: TGTGCCAGCAGTTCCGGACAGAGTAATCAGCCCCAGCATTTT. As protein: CASSSGQSNQPQHF.

The chain is built from TRBV3-1 (or the pseudogene TRBV3-2) and TRBJ2-7; D perhaps matches TRBD1 (5 bases). This CDR3 region has 12 residues. The germline V gene has CDR1 LGHDT and CDR2 YNNKEL (reference sequence). The V end was cut by 4 bases, the J end by 6 bases, with 10 bases between. CDR3 amino acids: CASSPTGSEQYF. The CDR3 DNA is TGTGCCAGCAGCCCAACAGGTTCCGAGCAGTACTTC.

The chain uses TRBV2 and TRBJ2-1, with 9 bases that match TRBD2. Germline V CDR1 and CDR2: SNHLY, FYNNEI. CDR3 length equals 16 residues. J gave up 6 bases and V 6 bases, and 12 bases lay outside the gene matches. The CDR3 protein is CASSGVGTSLSNEQFF. The CDR3 DNA reads TGTGCCAGCAGCGGAGTGGGGACTAGCCTCTCCAATGAGCAGTTCTTC.

The J gene is TRBJ2-1, the V gene TRBV4-1, with D unresolved. Germline CDR1 reads MGHRA; CDR2 reads YSYEKL. Trimming took 4 bases from V and 8 from J, leaving 18 bases between them. CDR3 length equals 15 residues. The CDR3 spells CASSPGQGHRYEQFF. The CDR3 DNA reads TGCGCCAGCAGCCCCGGGCAAGGTCACCGCTATGAGCAGTTCTTC.

V usage is TRBV4-1 and J usage is TRBJ2-5; 9 bases fit TRBD2. CDR1 is MGHRA, CDR2 YSYEKL, per germline. The V gene end was trimmed by 0 bases and the J gene end by 3 bases; junction bases not matched to a gene: 5. This CDR3 is built from 16 residues. CDR3 bases: TGCGCCAGCAGCCAAGATGGATTAGCGGGGGAAGAGACCCAGTACTTC. Its translation: CASSQDGLAGEETQYF.

The chain carries TRBV9 and TRBJ2-1, with D maybe TRBD2 (7 bases). The length of the CDR3 is 17 residues. Trimming pared 3 bases from V and 2 bases from J, leaving 18 bases between. Germline V gene lookup returns CDR1 SGDLS and CDR2 YYNGEE. The CDR3 DNA sequence: TGTGCCAGCAGCGCATACTCGGGGAGGGGGGCCTACAATGAGCAGTTCTTC. Translated, it gives CASSAYSGRGAYNEQFF.

The sample holds a few counts of this clone. The V and J genes are TRBV7-9 and TRBJ1-6; tentatively, D is TRBD1 (6 bases). In germline, CDR1 is SEHNR, CDR2 FQNEAQ (reference sequence). The CDR3 is 17 amino acids. The V and J ends lost 1 base and 7 bases respectively, with 17 bases between them. The CDR3 DNA is TGTGCCAGCAGCTTAGGCCCGTCGTTGGGGGGCAATTCACCCCTCCACTTT. Amino acids: CASSLGPSLGGNSPLHF.

The chain uses TRBV30 and TRBJ2-5, with TRBD2 matching over 14 bases. Trimming took 1 base from V and 0 from J; bases not matched to a gene: 13. The CDR3 runs to 20 residues. Germline CDR1 reads GTSNPN; CDR2 reads SVGIG (reference sequence). CDR3 bases: TGTGCCTGGAGTGCGCCCCAACGACTAGCGGGGGGGCAGTACCAAGAGACCCAGTACTTC. Encoded protein: CAWSAPQRLAGGQYQETQYF.

V is TRBV6-1 and J is TRBJ2-3; 9 positions match TRBD2. The CDR3 extends over 16 amino acids. CDR1 MNHNS and CDR2 SASEGT come from the germline V gene. After removal of 0 bases from V and 0 bases from J, the junction contained 1 base not matched to a gene. CDR3 DNA: TGTGCCAGCAGTGAAGCACTAGCGGGTAGCACAGATACGCAGTATTTT. Protein: CASSEALAGSTDTQYF.

The chain has TRBV28 and TRBJ2-3; the match to TRBD2 covers 9 bases. Germline CDR1 is MDHEN and CDR2 is SYDVKM. J gave up 3 bases and V 6 bases, and 7 bases lay outside the gene matches. The CDR3 sequence is 15 residues long. The CDR3 nucleotides read TGTGCCAGCAGCGAGGGGACTAGCACTACAGATACGCAGTATTTT. Protein: CASSEGTSTTDTQYF.

The chain is built from TRBV10-1 and TRBJ1-1, with TRBD1 as a possible D gene (5 bases). CDR1 is WNHNN and CDR2 is SYGVQD in the germline V gene (reference sequence). Trimming took off 6 bases at V and 1 base at J, with 12 bases between the two ends. The length of the CDR3 is 14 residues. The CDR3 DNA reads TGCGCCAGCAGCTCGGAGACAGCGAACACTGAAGCTTTCTTT. Its protein product is CASSSETANTEAFF.

The chain is built from TRBV4-1 and TRBJ1-1, with TRBD1 identical over 10 bases. This CDR3 comprises 15 residues. Germline V CDR1 and CDR2: MGHRA, YSYEKL. J lost 3 bases, V lost 4 bases, and 5 bases had no gene match. The CDR3 region has the DNA TGCGCCAGCAGCCTAGGACAGGGGGGTTACACTGAAGCTTTCTTT. Residues: CASSLGQGGYTEAFF.

The rearrangement joins TRBV18 to TRBJ2-1; TRBD2 matches 7 bases. The CDR3 has 17 amino acids. Looked up from germline, CDR1 is KGHSH and CDR2 is LQKENI. J gave up 9 bases and V 2 bases, and 16 bases lay outside the gene matches. Written as DNA, the CDR3 is TGTGCCAGCTCACCAGCCCCCGGGACTATATCCGGGGGTGAGCAGTTCTTC. It yields the protein CASSPAPGTISGGEQFF.

In this sample, this clone turned up a few times. The J gene is TRBJ1-6, the V gene TRBV5-1; TRBD1 matches at 7 bases. CDR1 is SGHRS, CDR2 YFSETQ, per germline. The CDR3 extends over 16 amino acids. The V segment lost 5 bases and the J segment 6 bases; nucleotides outside the gene matches: 11. The DNA of the CDR3 is TGCGCCAGCAGACAGGACAGGATTTTGAGTAATTCACCCCTCCACTTT. Its protein is CASRQDRILSNSPLHF.

The chain is built from TRBV10-1 and TRBJ1-3; no reliable D call. V was shortened by 6 bases and J by 0 bases, with 9 bases between the two germline ends. Per germline, CDR1 WNHNN and CDR2 SYGVQD (reference sequence). CDR3 size: 14 residues. CDR3 amino acids: CASRPSGSGNTIYF. CDR3 coding DNA: TGCGCCAGCAGGCCCAGTGGCTCTGGAAACACCATATATTTT.

As concerns this clone: One end of the junction fails to match germline, which may point to a read error. Here the CDR3 DNA reads TGTGCCAGCAGCTTTTATGGTGCTAATGACCAGTTCTTC. This sequence encodes CASSFYGANDQFF. The chain combines TRBV5-8 with TRBJ2-1; D ambiguous. The CDR3 spans 13 residues. Germline V gene sequence: CDR1 SGHTS, CDR2 YDEGEE.

The chain joins TRBV5-4 to TRBJ2-3, with D unresolved. V lost 7 bases and J lost 4, with 16 bases in between. This CDR3 region has 14 residues. Germline loops: CDR1 SGHNT, CDR2 YYREEE (reference sequence). CDR3 DNA: TGTGCCAGCCGATGGGCCCCGATGGCAGATACGCAGTATTTT. This encodes CASRWAPMADTQYF.